Shown below are 3 T cell receptor beta chains from a single sample sequenced in a study of beta chain features in type 1 diabetes. Expressed TCRB transcripts were sequenced, since all the RNA that had been isolated was reverse transcribed. Sequencing was performed with immunoSEQ multiplex PCR; in TCRdb, only in-frame clones are kept and a portion is missing. The sample yields 900,000 or so clones, under 20% seen once. Sample: naive CD4+ T cells from blood. These receptors came from a woman aged 18-29 years in good health.

This clone was seen a few times. The CDR3 protein is CASSEGPNSNQPQHF. CDR3 coding DNA: TGTGCCAGCAGTGAGGGACCGAATAGCAATCAGCCCCAGCATTTT. This chain links TRBV6-1 with TRBJ1-5, with D perhaps matching TRBD1 (5 bases). V gave up 3 bases and J gave up 0 bases, with 9 bases separating them. The CDR3 is 15 residues long. Germline CDR1 reads MNHNS; CDR2 reads SASEGT.

This clone turned up a few times. The CDR3 is CASSGVRAGGPVNEQFF. The CDR3, as DNA: TGTGCCAGCAGTGGGGTGCGGGCGGGAGGGCCCGTAAATGAGCAGTTCTTC. The gene calls are TRBV25-1 and TRBJ2-1; 9 positions agree with TRBD2. The ends lost 4 bases at V and 7 bases at J; junction bases unmatched: 14. This CDR3 is 17 amino acids long. CDR1 is MGHDK and CDR2 is SYGVNS in the germline V gene.

CDR3 sequence reads: CSVRSRGREQFF. The CDR3 DNA reads TGCAGCGTGAGGTCTAGAGGCCGGGAGCAGTTCTTC. The V call is TRBV29-1, the J call TRBJ2-1; D not resolved. CDR1 and CDR2 from the germline V gene are SQVTM and ANQGSEA. The CDR3 extends over 12 amino acids. Trimming took off 6 bases at V and 10 bases at J, with 16 bases between the two ends.